The rows below give T cell receptor beta chains drawn from one sample of a study of T cells in tuberculosis. Clones were read by immunoSEQ multiplex PCR, and TCRdb kept only the in-frame ones, dropping some. The repertoire consists of around 40,000 clones, with around 94% occurring once and the leading ten covering about 4.1%. Sequenced material: PBMCs, taken at tuberculosis diagnosis. These receptors were taken from an adult with tuberculosis. The CDR3 runs from the conserved cysteine through the conserved F or W. The order of the fields is clone size, J gene, CDR3 length, D gene, V gene, CDR3 DNA, CDR3 protein. D genes are given only for firm matches. Not every row has a clone size; where given, it reads once, few, many or a size class.

size: few
J: TRBJ2-1
length: 14
D: TRBD1
V: TRBV7-3
DNA: TGTGCCAGCAGCCTGACAGGGTCGTACAATGAGCAGTTCTTC
CDR3: CASSLTGSYNEQFF

size: .
J: TRBJ2-2
length: 15
D: .
V: TRBV13
DNA: TGTGCCAGCAGCTTAGAACAGGGTACGGCCGGGGAGCTGTTTTTT
CDR3: CASSLEQGTAGELFF

size: .
J: TRBJ2-5
length: 15
D: TRBD2
V: TRBV5-1
DNA: TGCGCCAGCAGCTTGGTAGCGGGCCCCCAAGAGACCCAGTACTTC
CDR3: CASSLVAGPQETQYF

size: .
J: TRBJ2-3
length: 15
D: .
V: TRBV5-1
DNA: TGCGCCAGCAGCTTGATGTCAGGGGTTAGAGATACGCAGTATTTT
CDR3: CASSLMSGVRDTQYF

size: .
J: TRBJ1-6
length: 14
D: .
V: TRBV7-3
DNA: TGTGCCAGCAGCTTACAGGGGAGAAATTCACCCCTCCACTTT
CDR3: CASSLQGRNSPLHF

size: .
J: TRBJ1-1
length: 17
D: TRBD1
V: TRBV18
DNA: TGTGCCAGCTCTCCGGGAACAGGGGCCATCAGGAACACTGAAGCTTTCTTT
CDR3: CASSPGTGAIRNTEAFF

size: .
J: TRBJ1-3
length: 14
D: .
V: TRBV7-6
DNA: TGTGCCAGCAGCTTGCAGGGTGATGGAAACACCATATATTTT
CDR3: CASSLQGDGNTIYF

size: .
J: TRBJ2-3
length: 15
D: TRBD2
V: TRBV6-1
DNA: TGTGCCAGCAAAAAAGCGGGGGGCGGCACAGATACGCAGTATTTT
CDR3: CASKKAGGGTDTQYF

size: .
J: TRBJ2-7
length: 15
D: TRBD1
V: TRBV7-2
DNA: TGTGCCAGCAGCCCCGGGACAGGCTTTTCCTACGAGCAGTACTTC
CDR3: CASSPGTGFSYEQYF

size: .
J: TRBJ2-1
length: 15
D: TRBD2
V: TRBV6-5
DNA: TGTGCCAGCAGTCCCGGACTAGCGGTTTACAATGAGCAGTTCTTC
CDR3: CASSPGLAVYNEQFF

size: .
J: TRBJ1-1
length: 17
D: .
V: TRBV2
DNA: TGTGCCAGCGCGCCTGGGAGGGGAGTAATCATGAACACTGAAGCTTTCTTT
CDR3: CASAPGRGVIMNTEAFF

size: .
J: TRBJ1-5
length: 15
D: .
V: TRBV6-5
DNA: TGTGCCAGTTCCGCCACAGGGTTCAAAGATCAGCCCCAGCATTTT
CDR3: CASSATGFKDQPQHF

size: .
J: TRBJ1-2
length: 14
D: .
V: TRBV19
DNA: TGTGCCAGTCGTGGGATTCCAGGGAACTATGGCTACACCTTC
CDR3: CASRGIPGNYGYTF

size: .
J: TRBJ1-2
length: 13
D: .
V: TRBV10-3
DNA: TGTGCCATCAGGGAGGGGGGCCACTATGGCTACACCTTC
CDR3: CAIREGGHYGYTF

size: .
J: TRBJ2-1
length: 15
D: TRBD1
V: TRBV5-6
DNA: TGTGCCAGCAGCTGGGGGACAGGGGAACACAATGAGCAGTTCTTC
CDR3: CASSWGTGEHNEQFF

size: .
J: TRBJ1-2
length: 12
D: .
V: TRBV29-1
DNA: TGCAGCGTTGACAGGCAGGGCTATGGCTACACCTTC
CDR3: CSVDRQGYGYTF

size: .
J: TRBJ2-1
length: 14
D: .
V: TRBV5-1
DNA: TGCGCCAGCAGCCCATTAGCTCGGGACAATGAGCAGTTCTTC
CDR3: CASSPLARDNEQFF

size: .
J: TRBJ1-2
length: 14
D: .
V: TRBV11-3
DNA: TGTGCCAGCAGCCCAGACGACAGCCATCGAGGCTACACCTTC
CDR3: CASSPDDSHRGYTF

size: .
J: TRBJ2-5
length: 14
D: TRBD1
V: TRBV25-1
DNA: TGTGCCAGCAGTGAGACAGGGGGCGCTGAGACCCAGTACTTC
CDR3: CASSETGGAETQYF

size: .
J: TRBJ2-7
length: 14
D: TRBD2
V: TRBV28
DNA: TGTGCCAGCAGTTGGCAGCGGGGCTACTACGAGCAGTACTTC
CDR3: CASSWQRGYYEQYF

size: .
J: TRBJ2-7
length: 15
D: TRBD1
V: TRBV5-1
DNA: TGCGCCAGCAGCCGGAAGGGACAGGGGCGTCACGAGCAGTACTTC
CDR3: CASSRKGQGRHEQYF

size: .
J: TRBJ1-5
length: 17
D: TRBD1
V: TRBV7-8
DNA: TGTGCCAGCAGCTCCGGGACAGGGGCCCCTGGCAATCAGCCCCAGCATTTT
CDR3: CASSSGTGAPGNQPQHF

size: once
J: TRBJ2-3
length: 14
D: .
V: TRBV7-2
DNA: TGTGCCAGCAGCTTAGAACAGTTCACAGATACGCAGTATTTT
CDR3: CASSLEQFTDTQYF

size: .
J: TRBJ2-3
length: 15
D: .
V: TRBV15
DNA: TGTGCCACCCCCAGGGGGGACGGCAGCACAGATACGCAGTATTTT
CDR3: CATPRGDGSTDTQYF

size: .
J: TRBJ1-6
length: 15
D: .
V: TRBV7-9
DNA: TGTGCCAGCACCCCACCCGGAGGTATGAGTTCACCCCTCCACTTT
CDR3: CASTPPGGMSSPLHF

size: .
J: TRBJ2-2
length: 16
D: TRBD2
V: TRBV5-4
DNA: TGTGCCAGCAGCCCTGGACTAGCGGGGGGAACCGGGGAGCTGTTTTTT
CDR3: CASSPGLAGGTGELFF

size: .
J: TRBJ2-1
length: 14
D: .
V: TRBV19
DNA: TGTGCCAGTAGTATAGATCGGTACAGGGATGAGCAGTTCTTC
CDR3: CASSIDRYRDEQFF

size: .
J: TRBJ2-1
length: 14
D: TRBD2
V: TRBV15
DNA: TGTGCCACCAGCGGGGCTAGCGGGTTCAATGAGCAGTTCTTC
CDR3: CATSGASGFNEQFF

size: .
J: TRBJ2-7
length: 15
D: TRBD1
V: TRBV9
DNA: TGTGCCAGCAGTGGCCCGACAGGGCGCACCTACGAGCAGTACTTC
CDR3: CASSGPTGRTYEQYF

size: .
J: TRBJ1-6
length: 14
D: TRBD1
V: TRBV11-3
DNA: TGTGCCAGCAGCTTAGCACAGGGGAATTCACCCCTCCACTTT
CDR3: CASSLAQGNSPLHF

size: once
J: TRBJ1-5
length: 15
D: .
V: TRBV19
DNA: TGTGCCACCCAAGAATACGACAGGTACAATCAGCCCCAGCATTTT
CDR3: CATQEYDRYNQPQHF

size: once
J: TRBJ2-7
length: 14
D: TRBD1
V: TRBV5-1
DNA: TGCGCCAGCAGCCCCCGGACAGGGGGCGATGAGCAGTACTTC
CDR3: CASSPRTGGDEQYF